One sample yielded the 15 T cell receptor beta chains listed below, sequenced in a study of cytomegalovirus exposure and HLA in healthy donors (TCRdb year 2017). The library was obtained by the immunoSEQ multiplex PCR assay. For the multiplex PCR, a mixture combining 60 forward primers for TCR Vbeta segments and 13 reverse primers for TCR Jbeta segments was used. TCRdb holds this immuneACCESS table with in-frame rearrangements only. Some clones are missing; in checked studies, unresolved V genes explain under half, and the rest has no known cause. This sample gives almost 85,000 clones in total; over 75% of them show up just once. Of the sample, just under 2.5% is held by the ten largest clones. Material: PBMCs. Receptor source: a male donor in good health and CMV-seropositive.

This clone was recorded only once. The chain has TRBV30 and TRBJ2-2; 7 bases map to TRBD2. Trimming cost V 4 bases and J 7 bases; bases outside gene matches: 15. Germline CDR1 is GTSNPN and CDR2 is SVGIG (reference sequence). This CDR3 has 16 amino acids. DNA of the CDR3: TGTGCCTGGAACAGACCGAGGGAGGGCCGCGGCGGGGAGCTGTTTTTT. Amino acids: CAWNRPREGRGGELFF.

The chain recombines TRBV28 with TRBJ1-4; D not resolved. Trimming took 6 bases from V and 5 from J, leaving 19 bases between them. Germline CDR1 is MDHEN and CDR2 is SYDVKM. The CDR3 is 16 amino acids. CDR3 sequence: CASSRPPQNTNEKLFF. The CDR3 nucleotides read TGTGCCAGCAGCCGTCCCCCGCAGAACACCAATGAAAAACTGTTTTTT.

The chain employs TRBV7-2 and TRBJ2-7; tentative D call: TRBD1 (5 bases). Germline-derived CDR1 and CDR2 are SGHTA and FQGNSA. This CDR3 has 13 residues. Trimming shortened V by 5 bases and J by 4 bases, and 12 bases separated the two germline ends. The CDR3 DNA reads TGTGCCAGCAGCCCCAGGGCCCCGTACGAGCAGTACTTC. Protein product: CASSPRAPYEQYF. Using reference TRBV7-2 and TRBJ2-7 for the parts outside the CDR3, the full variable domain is GAGVSQSPSNKVTEKGKDVELRCDPISGHTALYWYRQSLGQGLEFLIYFQGNSAPDKSGLPSDRFSAERTGGSVSTLTIQRTQQEDSAVYLCASSPRAPYEQYFGPGTRLTVT.

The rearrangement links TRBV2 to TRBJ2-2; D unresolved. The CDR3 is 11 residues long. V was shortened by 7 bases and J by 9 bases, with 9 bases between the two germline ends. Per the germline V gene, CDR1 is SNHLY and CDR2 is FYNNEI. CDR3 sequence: CASTSPRELFF. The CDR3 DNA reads TGTGCCAGCACCTCCCCCCGGGAGCTGTTTTTT.

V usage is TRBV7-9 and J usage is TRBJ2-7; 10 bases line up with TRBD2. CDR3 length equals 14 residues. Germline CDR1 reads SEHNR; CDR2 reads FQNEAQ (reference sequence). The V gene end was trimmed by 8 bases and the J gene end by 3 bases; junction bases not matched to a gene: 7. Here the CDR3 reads CASLGASGSYEQYF. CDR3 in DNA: TGTGCCAGCCTGGGGGCTAGCGGGAGCTACGAGCAGTACTTC.

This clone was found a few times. The CDR3 nucleotides are TGTGCCAGCAGCTTGGGACAGGACAATCAGCCCCAGCATTTT. Amino acids: CASSLGQDNQPQHF. This chain links TRBV7-9 with TRBJ1-5, with 8 bases identical to TRBD1. The V gene's germline CDR1 is SEHNR and CDR2 FQNEAQ (reference sequence). The CDR3 totals 14 residues. V was clipped by 3 bases and J by 3 bases; unmatched bases: 1. Filled out from reference TRBV7-9 and TRBJ1-5, the complete variable domain reads DTGVSQNPRHKITKRGQNVTFRCDPISEHNRLYWYRQTLGQGPEFLTYFQNEAQLEKSRLLSDRFSAERPKGSFSTLEIQRTEQGDSAMYLCASSLGQDNQPQHFGDGTRLSIL.

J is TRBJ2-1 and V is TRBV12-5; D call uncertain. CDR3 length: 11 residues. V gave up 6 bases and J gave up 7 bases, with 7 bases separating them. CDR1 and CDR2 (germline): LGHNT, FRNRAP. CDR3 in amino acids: CASGTGNEQFF. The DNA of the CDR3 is TGTGCTAGTGGCACCGGGAATGAGCAGTTCTTC.

Written as DNA, the CDR3 is TGTGCCAGCAGCTTAACTAGCGGCTCCACCGGGGAGCTGTTTTTT. Translation gives CASSLTSGSTGELFF. The chain links TRBV7-3 to TRBJ2-2; possible D gene TRBD2, 6 bases. Germline assignment: CDR1 SGHTA and CDR2 FQGTGA. V gave up 0 bases and J gave up 4 bases, with 9 bases separating them. The CDR3 totals 15 residues.

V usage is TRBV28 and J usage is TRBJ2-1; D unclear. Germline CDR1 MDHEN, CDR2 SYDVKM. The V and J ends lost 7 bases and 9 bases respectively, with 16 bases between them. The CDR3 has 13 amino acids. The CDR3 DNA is TGTGCCAGCACCCAGGCCGGTTTCAGTGAGCAGTTCTTC. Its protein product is CASTQAGFSEQFF.

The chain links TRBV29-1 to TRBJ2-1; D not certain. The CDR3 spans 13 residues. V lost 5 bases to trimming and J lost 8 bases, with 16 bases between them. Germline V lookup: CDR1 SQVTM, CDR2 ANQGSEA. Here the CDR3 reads CSVYSPLTDEQFF. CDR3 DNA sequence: TGCAGCGTTTATAGCCCACTTACCGATGAGCAGTTCTTC.

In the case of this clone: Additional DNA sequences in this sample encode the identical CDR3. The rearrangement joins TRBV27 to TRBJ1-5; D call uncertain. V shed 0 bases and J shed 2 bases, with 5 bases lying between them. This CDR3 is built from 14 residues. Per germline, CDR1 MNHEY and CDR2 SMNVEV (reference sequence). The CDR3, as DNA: TGTGCCAGCAGTTTATCTGGAGGCAATCAGCCCCAGCATTTT. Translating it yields CASSLSGGNQPQHF.

The CDR3 here is CASSVGRDRWFRNEKLFF. CDR3 DNA sequence: TGTGCCAGCAGCGTAGGAAGGGACAGGTGGTTCCGAAATGAAAAACTGTTTTTT. The rearrangement links TRBV9 to TRBJ1-4, with 8 bases identical to TRBD1. The CDR3 spans 18 residues. The V and J ends lost 0 bases and 5 bases, in that order; junction bases with no gene match: 12. Per the germline V gene, CDR1 is SGDLS and CDR2 is YYNGEE.

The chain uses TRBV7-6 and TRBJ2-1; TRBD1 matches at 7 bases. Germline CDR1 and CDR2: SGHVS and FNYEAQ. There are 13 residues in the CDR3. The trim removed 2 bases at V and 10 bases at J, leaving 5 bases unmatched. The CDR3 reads CASSLSEGGEQFF. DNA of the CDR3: TGTGCCAGCAGCTTAAGCGAAGGGGGCGAGCAGTTCTTC.

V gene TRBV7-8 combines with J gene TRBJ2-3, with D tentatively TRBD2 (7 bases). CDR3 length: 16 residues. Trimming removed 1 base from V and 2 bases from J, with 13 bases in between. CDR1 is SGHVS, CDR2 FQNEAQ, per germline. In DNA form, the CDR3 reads TGTGCCAGCAGCTTAGTGGGGGGGGGCTACACAGATACGCAGTATTTT. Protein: CASSLVGGGYTDTQYF.

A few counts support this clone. The CDR3 loop reads CASSVAIGPRTEAFF. The CDR3 DNA is TGTGCCAGCAGCGTAGCTATAGGCCCGAGGACTGAAGCTTTCTTT. This rearrangement joins TRBV9 to TRBJ1-1, with D unclear. The length of the CDR3 is 15 residues. The germline V gene encodes CDR1 SGDLS and CDR2 YYNGEE. V dropped 0 bases and J dropped 5 bases, with 14 bases sitting between them.